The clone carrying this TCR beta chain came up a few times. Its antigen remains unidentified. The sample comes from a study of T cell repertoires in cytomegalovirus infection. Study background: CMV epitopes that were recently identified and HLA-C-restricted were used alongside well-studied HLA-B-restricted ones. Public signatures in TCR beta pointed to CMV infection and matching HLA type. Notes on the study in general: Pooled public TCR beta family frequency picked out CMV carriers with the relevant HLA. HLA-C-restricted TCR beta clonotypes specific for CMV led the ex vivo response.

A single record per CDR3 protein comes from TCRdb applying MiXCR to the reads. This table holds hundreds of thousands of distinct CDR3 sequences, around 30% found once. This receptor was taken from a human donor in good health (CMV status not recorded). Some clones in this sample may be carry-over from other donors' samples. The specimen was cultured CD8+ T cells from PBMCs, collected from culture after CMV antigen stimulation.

The CDR3 is CASSVTSGGSGELFF. CDR3 nucleotide sequence: TGTGCCAGCAGTGTGACTAGCGGGGGCTCCGGGGAGCTGTTTTTT. This chain joins TRBV6-2 or TRBV6-3 and TRBJ2-2; 12 bases fit TRBD2. The CDR3 totals 15 residues. Per the germline V gene, CDR1 is MNHEY and CDR2 is SVGEGT. V lost 5 bases, J lost 6 bases, and 4 bases stayed unmatched.